Below, 27 T cell receptor beta chains from the same sample are listed, as sequenced in a study of early T cells in non-severe SARS-CoV-2 infection. TCRdb reprocessed the 5' RACE reads with MiXCR, giving one entry per CDR3 protein. The sample has approximately 67,000 distinct CDR3 sequences; more than 9% are singletons. Sequenced sample: whole blood. The receptors shown here come from an adult who was a healthcare worker with PCR-confirmed SARS-CoV-2 infection or an uninfected control (not recorded which).

In its sample, this clonotype was seen many times. The rearrangement joins TRBV12-5 to TRBJ2-1; possibly TRBD1 for D (6 bases). The CDR3 is 17 residues long. CDR1 is LGHNT, CDR2 FRNRAP, per germline. Trimming took off 1 base at V and 0 bases at J, with 13 bases between the two ends. The CDR3 bases are TGTGCTAGTGGTTTGGCCATGACAGGAGCCTCCTACAATGAGCAGTTCTTC. Translation gives CASGLAMTGASYNEQFF.

As concerns this clonotype: A much larger clone lies a single base off, so this may be a read error. This sequence joins TRBV7-9 and TRBJ2-3; 14 positions match TRBD2. CDR1 is SEHNR and CDR2 is FQNEAQ in the germline V gene (reference sequence). The CDR3 has 15 amino acids. Losses at the gene ends were 4 bases for V and 4 bases for J; bases not matched to a gene: 1. The CDR3 sequence: CASSSTSGGADTQYF. DNA of the CDR3: TGTGCCAGCAGCTCGACTAGCGGGGGGGCAGATACGCAGTATTTT.

This clonotype has ten or more counts. The V and J genes are TRBV12-3 or TRBV12-4 and TRBJ2-3; D is perhaps TRBD1 or TRBD2 (5 bases each). Trimming cost V 5 bases and J 0 bases, with 9 bases left between them. This CDR3 contains 14 residues. Here the CDR3 DNA reads TGTGCCAGCAGTCTAGGGGACAGCACAGATACGCAGTATTTT. This gives the protein CASSLGDSTDTQYF.

This clonotype was recorded many times. V usage is TRBV12-3 or TRBV12-4 and J usage is TRBJ1-6, with D perhaps TRBD1 (5 bases). The CDR3 loop spans 14 amino acids. Trimming took off 6 bases at V and 11 bases at J, with 17 bases between the two ends. The CDR3 region is CASSPGISGTPLHF. CDR3 DNA sequence: TGTGCCAGCAGCCCAGGGATTAGTGGCACACCCCTCCACTTT.

This chain links TRBV20-1 with TRBJ2-3; D may correspond to TRBD1 or TRBD2 (6 bases each). There are 16 residues in the CDR3. Trimming left V 0 bases short and J 5 bases short, with 18 bases between. Germline CDR1 and CDR2: DFQATT and SNEGSKA (reference sequence). CDR3 sequence reads: CSARERRLGGKDTQYF. The CDR3 DNA reads TGCAGTGCTAGAGAGCGAAGACTAGGGGGTAAAGATACGCAGTATTTT.

This clonotype was seen ten or more times. V gene TRBV29-1 combines with J gene TRBJ1-1; no definite D call. This CDR3 region has 11 residues. V lost 6 bases to trimming and J lost 1 base, with 6 bases between them. The germline V gene encodes CDR1 SQVTM and CDR2 ANQGSEA. DNA for the CDR3: TGCAGCGTCTTCGGGAACACTGAAGCTTTCTTT. Protein sequence: CSVFGNTEAFF.

This clonotype was seen at least ten times. The chain is built from TRBV7-6 and TRBJ2-2, with a tentative D call TRBD2 (5 bases). This CDR3 region has 16 residues. The V and J ends lost 1 base and 4 bases respectively, with 13 bases between them. CDR1 is SGHVS, CDR2 FNYEAQ, per germline. CDR3 nucleotides: TGTGCCAGCAGCTTAGTTTCCCCCCGGGGCACCGGGGAGCTGTTTTTT. Translating it yields CASSLVSPRGTGELFF.

This clonotype was counted between two and nine times. The V and J genes are TRBV5-1 and TRBJ1-1; D gene ambiguous. Germline-derived CDR1 and CDR2 are SGHRS and YFSETQ. This CDR3 contains 14 residues. Between the trimmed V and J ends, which lost 2 bases and 1 base, there was a span of 9 bases. CDR3 sequence: CASSLNAGNTEAFF. In DNA form, the CDR3 reads TGCGCCAGCAGCTTAAACGCAGGGAACACTGAAGCTTTCTTT. The full variable domain, completed using reference TRBV5-1 and TRBJ1-1, is KAGVTQTPRYLIKTRGQQVTLSCSPISGHRSVSWYQQTPGQGLQFLFEYFSETQRNKGNFPGRFSGRQFSNSRSEMNVSTLELGDSALYLCASSLNAGNTEAFFGQGTRLTVV.

This clonotype was seen repeatedly, ten times or more. The V gene is TRBV7-6, the J gene TRBJ2-7; weak D call: TRBD1 (6 bases). Germline loops: CDR1 SGHVS, CDR2 FNYEAQ. Deletions cut 2 bases from V and 2 bases from J, with 16 bases between. The CDR3 extends over 16 amino acids. Written as DNA, the CDR3 is TGTGCCAGCAGCTTATTTGGTGGACAGTCCGCCTACGAGCAGTACTTC. This codes for CASSLFGGQSAYEQYF.

In this sample, this clonotype turned up many times. The rearrangement links TRBV2 to TRBJ2-4; 7 nucleotides line up with TRBD2. This CDR3 comprises 16 residues. Germline CDR1 reads SNHLY; CDR2 reads FYNNEI. Trimming removed 6 bases from V and 0 bases from J; junction bases left unmatched: 8. CDR3 amino acids: CASSPAGALAKNIQYF. The CDR3 DNA reads as TGTGCCAGCAGCCCCGCGGGAGCTCTAGCCAAAAACATTCAGTACTTC.

The chain uses TRBV20-1 and TRBJ1-2, with a weak D call TRBD1 (5 bases). The germline V and J ends were trimmed by 3 bases and 6 bases, with 11 bases remaining between them. The germline CDR1 and CDR2 sequences are DFQATT and SNEGSKA (reference sequence). This CDR3 spans 12 amino acids. Here the CDR3 reads CSASGAEDGYTF. The DNA for the CDR3 is TGCAGTGCTAGTGGGGCGGAGGATGGCTACACCTTC.

This clonotype was observed many times. The chain links TRBV11-2 to TRBJ2-7; 7 bases align to TRBD1. The CDR3 loop spans 14 amino acids. Losses at the gene ends were 5 bases for V and 2 bases for J; bases not matched to a gene: 6. Germline V CDR1 and CDR2: SGHAT, FQNNGV. The CDR3 region has the DNA TGTGCCAGCAGCATGACAGGGATCGCCTACGAGCAGTACTTC. It is translated as CASSMTGIAYEQYF.

With regard to this clonotype: At one end, the junction sequence differs from germline, possibly due to a read error. The chain carries TRBV29-1 and TRBJ2-1; 9 bases align to TRBD2. The CDR3 is 12 residues long. Germline CDR1 SQVTM, CDR2 ANQGSEA. The CDR3 region is CSGGLAYSEQFF. As DNA, the CDR3 is TGCAGCGGGGGACTAGCATACAGTGAGCAGTTCTTC.

This clonotype was seen at least ten times. This chain uses TRBV19 with TRBJ1-1, with D possibly being TRBD1 (6 bases). The CDR3 has 17 amino acids. Trimming shortened V by 7 bases and J by 0 bases, and 21 bases separated the two germline ends. Germline V gene data show CDR1 as LNHDA and CDR2 as SQIVND (reference sequence). The CDR3 DNA sequence: TGTGCCAGTACCCTAGACAGGACCGTACCCTTGAACACTGAAGCTTTCTTT. Translating gives CASTLDRTVPLNTEAFF. Using reference TRBV19 and TRBJ1-1 for the parts outside the CDR3, the full variable domain is DGGITQSPKYLFRKEGQNVTLSCEQNLNHDAMYWYRQDPGQGLRLIYYSQIVNDFQKGDIAEGYSVSREKKESFPLTVTSAQKNPTAFYLCASTLDRTVPLNTEAFFGQGTRLTVV.

The chain is built from TRBV7-2 and TRBJ2-3, with TRBD1 as a possible D gene (6 bases). Germline-derived CDR1 and CDR2 are SGHTA and FQGNSA. V gave up 5 bases and J gave up 4 bases, with 10 bases separating them. The CDR3 runs to 13 residues. The chain's CDR3 is CASSEGTSDTQYF. For the CDR3, the DNA is TGTGCCAGCAGCGAGGGGACATCAGATACGCAGTATTTT.

This chain joins TRBV10-3 and TRBJ2-7; D not resolved. CDR1 and CDR2 from the germline V gene are ENHRY and SYGVKD. Trimming took 8 bases from V and 1 from J, leaving 6 bases between them. CDR3 length equals 11 residues. The CDR3 DNA is TGTGCCATCCGAGGATCCTACGAGCAGTACTTC. Translating it yields CAIRGSYEQYF.

This clonotype was recorded at least ten times. The rearrangement joins TRBV5-1 to TRBJ2-1; possible D gene TRBD2, 5 bases. The V gene's germline CDR1 is SGHRS and CDR2 YFSETQ. The V end lost 0 bases, the J end lost 7 bases, and 8 bases lay between the germline ends. The CDR3 contains 13 residues. CDR3 DNA: TGCGCCAGCAGCTTGGTCGGGGAAAATGAGCAGTTCTTC. This sequence encodes CASSLVGENEQFF.

This clonotype has ten or more counts. V is TRBV2 and J is TRBJ2-2; no clear D gene. Trimming removed 6 bases from V and 2 bases from J, with 7 bases in between. The V gene's germline CDR1 is SNHLY and CDR2 FYNNEI. The CDR3 sequence is 13 residues long. The CDR3 protein is CASSDPNTGELFF. As DNA, the CDR3 is TGTGCCAGCAGCGACCCAAACACCGGGGAGCTGTTTTTT.

Points on this clonotype: This could be a read error, since a much larger clone is one nucleotide away. CDR3 sequence reads: CTSSFSGGADNYGYTF. The CDR3 nucleotides are TGTACCAGCAGCTTCTCAGGGGGGGCAGATAACTATGGCTACACCTTC. The chain recombines TRBV7-2 with TRBJ1-2, with 7 bases fitting TRBD1. The CDR3 spans 16 residues. Per the germline V gene, CDR1 is SGHTA and CDR2 is FQGNSA. V shed 3 bases and J 1 base; nucleotides not matched to a gene: 8.

This clonotype was seen many times. The gene calls are TRBV9 and TRBJ2-7; D gene uncertain. The germline V gene encodes CDR1 SGDLS and CDR2 YYNGEE. The V end lost 0 bases, the J end lost 0 bases, and 10 bases lay between the germline ends. CDR3 size: 15 residues. The CDR3 DNA sequence: TGTGCCAGCAGCGTAGACACTTCTCGCTCCTACGAGCAGTACTTC. Amino acids: CASSVDTSRSYEQYF.

As concerns this clonotype: Likely a read error: the CDR3 ends without its conserved phenylalanine or tryptophan. V gene TRBV20-1 combines with J gene TRBJ2-7; 10 positions match TRBD1. Germline values: CDR1 DFQATT, CDR2 SNEGSKA (reference sequence). This CDR3 spans 15 amino acids. With 0 bases clipped from V and 4 bases from J, the junction kept 6 bases outside the gene matches. The CDR3 loop reads CSARDRGTGAYEQYL. As DNA, the CDR3 is TGCAGTGCTAGAGATCGAGGGACAGGGGCATACGAGCAGTACCTC.

This clonotype was recorded many times. This rearrangement joins TRBV30 to TRBJ2-7; D uncertain. Trimming took 1 base from V and 7 from J, leaving 14 bases between them. Germline lookup yields CDR1 GTSNPN and CDR2 SVGIG (reference sequence). The CDR3 spans 13 residues. CDR3 region: CAWSEVVPREQYF. CDR3 sequence (DNA): TGTGCCTGGAGTGAAGTGGTCCCACGAGAGCAGTACTTC.

The sample holds many counts of this clonotype. The chain carries TRBV7-6 and TRBJ1-3, with unresolved D. Germline values: CDR1 SGHVS, CDR2 FNYEAQ. With 2 bases removed from V and 0 bases from J, the gap between germline ends came to 8 bases. This CDR3 spans 15 amino acids. CDR3 in amino acids: CASSLWPSSGNTIYF. The CDR3 nucleotides are TGTGCCAGCAGCTTATGGCCCAGCTCTGGAAACACCATATATTTT.

This clonotype was seen a few times. The chain combines TRBV24-1 with TRBJ2-1; 7 bases map to TRBD1. V gave up 8 bases and J gave up 6 bases; unmatched junction bases: 9. Germline-derived CDR1 and CDR2 are KGHDR and SFDVKD. This CDR3 spans 14 amino acids. In DNA, the CDR3 is TGTGCCACCAAACAGGGGCCATTCGGCAATGAGCAGTTCTTC. The encoded protein is CATKQGPFGNEQFF.

This sequence joins TRBV20-1 and TRBJ2-5; 9 bases are shared with TRBD2. V gave up 0 bases and J gave up 2 bases; unmatched junction bases: 4. CDR3 length: 15 residues. Looked up from germline, CDR1 is DFQATT and CDR2 is SNEGSKA (reference sequence). In DNA form, the CDR3 reads TGCAGTGCTAGAGATCTCCTAGCGGGACAAGAGACCCAGTACTTC. Translation gives CSARDLLAGQETQYF.

This clonotype was recorded a few times. The chain employs TRBV5-4 and TRBJ2-7; TRBD1 or TRBD2 may be the D gene (5 bases each). V lost 5 bases and J 5 bases, leaving 14 bases between the germline ends. Germline CDR1 is SGHNT and CDR2 is YYREEE (reference sequence). The CDR3 covers 13 residues. CDR3 region: CASSWTLGDEQYF. CDR3 DNA: TGTGCCAGCAGTTGGACACTCGGGGACGAGCAGTACTTC.

The rearrangement links TRBV6-5 to TRBJ2-3; 9 nucleotides match TRBD2. CDR3 length equals 15 residues. CDR1 MNHEY and CDR2 SVGAGI come from the germline V gene. V dropped 2 bases and J dropped 5; count of bases not matched to a gene: 5. The CDR3 spells CASSYEREDRDTQYF. CDR3 coding DNA: TGTGCCAGCAGTTACGAGCGGGAGGATAGAGATACGCAGTATTTT.